Presented here are 21 T cell receptor beta chains from one specimen sequenced in a study of beta chain features in type 1 diabetes. Investigators reverse transcribed all isolated RNA, so they sequenced expressed TCRB transcripts. Libraries were prepared by immunoSEQ multiplex PCR; TCRdb keeps only in-frame clonotypes and omits some of them. The sample holds around 400,000 clones, around 16% seen once. Input material: naive CD4+ T cells from blood. These TCRs come from a young woman in good health.

The rearrangement links TRBV2 to TRBJ2-5, with 7 bases that match TRBD1. The CDR3 spans 13 residues. V lost 7 bases, J lost 5 bases, and 7 bases stayed unmatched. Germline CDR1 reads SNHLY; CDR2 reads FYNNEI. CDR3 sequence reads: CASNIGGLETQYF. The DNA of the CDR3 is TGTGCCAGCAATATAGGGGGCCTGGAGACCCAGTACTTC.

The chain recombines TRBV18 with TRBJ2-7; TRBD2 matches at 7 bases. Trimming took 3 bases from V and 2 from J; bases not matched to a gene: 4. Germline lookup yields CDR1 KGHSH and CDR2 LQKENI. The CDR3 extends over 14 amino acids. The CDR3 nucleotides read TGTGCCAGCTCACCTTCGGGAGGCACCTACGAGCAGTACTTC. This encodes CASSPSGGTYEQYF.

Only a few counts were recorded for this clone. This CDR3 reads CASRTLAGTSNEQYF. The CDR3 DNA sequence: TGTGCCAGCAGAACCCTAGCGGGAACGTCCAACGAGCAGTACTTC. The chain has TRBV6-5 and TRBJ2-7; TRBD2 matches 9 bases. The germline V gene has CDR1 MNHEY and CDR2 SVGAGI. The CDR3 loop spans 15 amino acids. Unmatched junction bases numbered 11, after V lost 6 bases and J lost 5 bases.

V usage is TRBV7-2 and J usage is TRBJ1-1; D is uncertain. The CDR3 covers 14 residues. Germline CDR1 is SGHTA and CDR2 is FQGNSA. Trimming pared 1 base from V and 4 bases from J, leaving 10 bases between. CDR3 region: CASSLGQWATEAFF. DNA of the CDR3: TGTGCCAGCAGCTTAGGGCAGTGGGCCACTGAAGCTTTCTTT.

This clone was counted between two and nine times. V usage is TRBV7-2 and J usage is TRBJ2-3; 9 bases are shared with TRBD1. Germline V gene lookup returns CDR1 SGHTA and CDR2 FQGNSA. With V trimmed by 6 bases and J by 4 bases, 8 bases remained unmatched. CDR3 size: 15 residues. In DNA, the CDR3 is TGTGCCAGCAGAGGTCCGGGACAGGGTCCAGATACGCAGTATTTT. It yields the protein CASRGPGQGPDTQYF. Combining the CDR3 with reference TRBV7-2 and TRBJ2-3 gives the whole variable domain GAGVSQSPSNKVTEKGKDVELRCDPISGHTALYWYRQSLGQGLEFLIYFQGNSAPDKSGLPSDRFSAERTGGSVSTLTIQRTQQEDSAVYLCASRGPGQGPDTQYFGPGTRLTVL.

This clone was picked up a small number of times. This chain uses TRBV29-1 with TRBJ2-1; the D gene is possibly TRBD2 (5 bases). Per the germline V gene, CDR1 is SQVTM and CDR2 is ANQGSEA. V was cut by 6 bases and J by 1 base, with 13 bases left in between. This CDR3 comprises 14 residues. CDR3 nucleotides: TGCAGCGTCTCTCCGGGATCATCCTACAATGAGCAGTTCTTC. As protein: CSVSPGSSYNEQFF.

The chain is built from TRBV30 and TRBJ2-1; D might be TRBD1 (5 bases). The V gene lost 4 bases and the J gene lost 6 bases, with 19 bases spanning the gap. Germline values: CDR1 GTSNPN, CDR2 SVGIG (reference sequence). The CDR3 extends over 15 amino acids. The CDR3 nucleotides are TGTGCCTGGAATTTAGGGGCTAGGAGTCTCAATGAGCAGTTCTTC. It yields the protein CAWNLGARSLNEQFF.

This clone was seen only a few times. The chain uses TRBV30 and TRBJ1-2; TRBD1 agrees at 9 bases. V dropped 1 base and J dropped 4; count of bases not matched to a gene: 4. The CDR3 is made up of 14 amino acids. The germline V gene has CDR1 GTSNPN and CDR2 SVGIG (reference sequence). CDR3 region: CAWSGMTGGYGYTF. The CDR3 nucleotides read TGTGCCTGGAGTGGAATGACAGGGGGCTATGGCTACACCTTC.

This clone was counted between two and nine times. The chain recombines TRBV6-5 with TRBJ2-5; D unresolved. CDR1 is MNHEY and CDR2 is SVGAGI in the germline V gene. V lost 2 bases to trimming and J lost 1 base, with 11 bases between them. The CDR3 contains 15 residues. CDR3 coding DNA: TGTGCCAGCAGTTACGGCGGCCAATCCCAAGAGACCCAGTACTTC. As protein: CASSYGGQSQETQYF.

This clone occurred a few times. Written as DNA, the CDR3 is TGTGCCAGCAGGAGCGGGAGGGCCTTAGATACGCAGTATTTT. It yields the protein CASRSGRALDTQYF. The V call is TRBV2, the J call TRBJ2-3, with TRBD2 matching over 10 bases. This CDR3 region has 14 residues. The V and J ends lost 6 bases and 5 bases, in that order; junction bases with no gene match: 5. Germline assignment: CDR1 SNHLY and CDR2 FYNNEI.

This clone was counted only a few times. The V call is TRBV30, the J call TRBJ1-5; D gene unclear. V lost 1 base to trimming and J lost 9 bases, with 13 bases between them. Germline V CDR1 and CDR2: GTSNPN, SVGIG (reference sequence). The CDR3 is made up of 13 amino acids. Here the CDR3 DNA reads TGTGCCTGGAGTGCGCGGGAGCTTTTGCCCCAGCATTTT. Encoded protein: CAWSARELLPQHF. The whole variable domain, filled in from reference TRBV30 and TRBJ1-5, reads SQTIHQWPATLVQPVGSPLSLECTVEGTSNPNLYWYRQAAGRGLQLLFYSVGIGQISSEVPQNLSASRPQDRQFILSSKKLLLSDSGFYLCAWSARELLPQHFGDGTRLSIL.

This clone was seen a few times. This rearrangement joins TRBV29-1 to TRBJ2-5; 8 nucleotides line up with TRBD2. Germline assignment: CDR1 SQVTM and CDR2 ANQGSEA. This CDR3 contains 15 residues. V trimming: 6 bases; J trimming: 5 bases; junction bases outside the gene matches: 14. CDR3 amino acids: CSVSGGILATETQYF. The CDR3 nucleotides are TGCAGCGTCTCGGGGGGGATACTAGCAACCGAGACCCAGTACTTC.

This clone was recorded a few times. V usage is TRBV30 and J usage is TRBJ1-2; no reliable D call. Between the trimmed V and J ends, which lost 4 bases and 5 bases, there was a span of 14 bases. The CDR3 loop spans 13 amino acids. Germline loops: CDR1 GTSNPN, CDR2 SVGIG (reference sequence). CDR3 DNA sequence: TGTGCCTGGAAACAGCTGTTGTCGTATGGCTACACCTTC. Translating it yields CAWKQLLSYGYTF.

This clone was counted between two and nine times. The rearrangement uses TRBV4-1 and TRBJ2-1; 14 bases are a match to TRBD2. This CDR3 comprises 16 residues. Germline V gene lookup returns CDR1 MGHRA and CDR2 YSYEKL. Trimming cost V 1 base and J 8 bases; bases outside gene matches: 4. The CDR3: CASSQVPGLAGDEQFF. The CDR3 coding sequence is TGCGCCAGCAGCCAAGTACCGGGACTAGCGGGAGATGAGCAGTTCTTC.

V and J are TRBV7-9 and TRBJ2-5; 8 nucleotides line up with TRBD2. The CDR3 is 16 residues long. CDR1 SEHNR and CDR2 FQNEAQ come from the germline V gene (reference sequence). Trimming at V came to 0 bases and at J to 3 bases, leaving 6 bases not matched to a gene. The CDR3 region has the DNA TGTGCCAGCAGCTTAGCGGAATTAGCGGGAAAAGAGACCCAGTACTTC. This translates into CASSLAELAGKETQYF.

There are a few counts of this clone. The V call is TRBV25-1, the J call TRBJ1-1; weak D call: TRBD1 (6 bases). From germline, CDR1 is MGHDK and CDR2 SYGVNS. V lost 7 bases, J lost 7 bases, and 16 bases lay in between. The CDR3 contains 13 residues. The DNA of the CDR3 is TGTGCCAGCAAAGCTCGGTCGGACAGTGAAGCTTTCTTT. Its protein is CASKARSDSEAFF.

The rearrangement links TRBV18 to TRBJ1-1; D may be TRBD1 (5 bases). With 1 base removed from V and 4 bases from J, the gap between germline ends came to 25 bases. CDR1 and CDR2 from the germline V gene are KGHSH and LQKENI. This CDR3 contains 19 residues. The CDR3 loop is CASSPLSMGRGDTFTEAFF. The DNA for the CDR3 is TGTGCCAGCTCACCACTAAGTATGGGGCGTGGGGATACCTTCACTGAAGCTTTCTTT.

This chain connects TRBV18 to TRBJ1-1; 9 nucleotides line up with TRBD1. The germline V gene has CDR1 KGHSH and CDR2 LQKENI. V was pared by 4 bases and J by 5 bases, with 8 bases of the junction left unmatched. The CDR3 runs to 15 residues. CDR3 coding DNA: TGTGCCAGCTCACGAGGGGACAGGGTGGGAACTGAAGCTTTCTTT. This gives the protein CASSRGDRVGTEAFF.

This clone has a handful of counts. V and J are TRBV30 and TRBJ1-4; a weak D match, TRBD1 (5 bases). There are 14 residues in the CDR3. Per germline, CDR1 GTSNPN and CDR2 SVGIG (reference sequence). V was clipped by 2 bases and J by 7 bases, with 14 bases between them. CDR3 sequence: CAWSRGDGSEKLFF. DNA of the CDR3: TGTGCCTGGAGTCGCGGGGACGGGTCTGAAAAACTGTTTTTT. The variable domain in full, completed from reference TRBV30 and TRBJ1-4, reads SQTIHQWPATLVQPVGSPLSLECTVEGTSNPNLYWYRQAAGRGLQLLFYSVGIGQISSEVPQNLSASRPQDRQFILSSKKLLLSDSGFYLCAWSRGDGSEKLFFGSGTQLSVL.

The V call is TRBV7-2, the J call TRBJ2-5; TRBD1 agrees at 8 bases. Losses at the gene ends were 6 bases for V and 6 bases for J; bases not matched to a gene: 9. CDR1 and CDR2 from the germline V gene are SGHTA and FQGNSA. The CDR3 contains 14 residues. CDR3 amino acids: CASRQLRQGQTQYF. For the CDR3, the DNA is TGTGCCAGCAGACAACTTAGACAGGGGCAGACCCAGTACTTC.

In nucleotides, the CDR3 is TGTGCCAGCAGCCCTCGGCAGGGGAATACCGGGGCCAACGTCCTGACTTTC. This codes for CASSPRQGNTGANVLTF. This chain links TRBV7-3 with TRBJ2-6; TRBD1 is a possible D gene (6 bases). The germline V and J ends were trimmed by 5 bases and 4 bases, with 18 bases remaining between them. Looked up from germline, CDR1 is SGHTA and CDR2 is FQGTGA. The CDR3 contains 17 residues.